One and the same sample provided the 30 T cell receptor beta chains below, sequenced in a study of blood T cells in healthy people across ages. A J-beta primer mix and a sample-barcoded 5' primer were used in a second PCR of roughly 6 to 11 cycles. TCRdb analysed the 5' RACE reads with MiXCR anew, one entry per CDR3 protein. The sample includes over a million distinct CDR3 sequences, 45% of them seen just once. Input material: blood. These receptors were collected from a woman between 55 and 75 years old in good health.

CDR3 loop: CASVPGLAGLYEQYF. The CDR3 coding sequence is TGTGCTAGTGTCCCGGGACTAGCGGGACTCTACGAGCAGTACTTC. J is TRBJ2-7 and V is TRBV12-5; TRBD2 aligns across 13 bases. J lost 3 bases, V lost 7 bases, and 6 bases had no gene match. The germline CDR1 and CDR2 sequences are LGHNT and FRNRAP. The CDR3 extends over 15 amino acids.

The chain has TRBV3-1 and TRBJ2-5, with D perhaps TRBD2 (6 bases). Trimming removed 5 bases from V and 5 bases from J, with 18 bases in between. There are 15 residues in the CDR3. Germline V CDR1 and CDR2: LGHDT, YNNKEL (reference sequence). The CDR3 region is CASSFSDGGKETQYF. CDR3 DNA: TGTGCCAGCAGCTTCAGCGATGGGGGGAAGGAGACCCAGTACTTC.

In its sample, this clonotype was seen a few times. The V gene is TRBV3-1, the J gene TRBJ2-3; D might be TRBD1 or TRBD2, each matching 5 bases. V was pared by 0 bases and J by 6 bases, with 10 bases between. The CDR3 sequence is 14 residues long. Germline CDR1 and CDR2: LGHDT and YNNKEL (reference sequence). This CDR3 is CASSQERWGDTQYF. The CDR3 DNA reads as TGTGCCAGCAGCCAAGAAAGGTGGGGGGATACGCAGTATTTT.

The V gene is TRBV28, the J gene TRBJ2-1; 10 bases are a match to TRBD2. J lost 6 bases, V lost 5 bases, and 16 bases had no gene match. Germline CDR1 and CDR2: MDHEN and SYDVKM. The CDR3 has 18 residues. CDR3 residues: CASSLLTGLLAGINEQFF. DNA of the CDR3: TGTGCCAGCAGTCTGCTGACAGGTTTACTAGCGGGAATCAATGAGCAGTTCTTC. Drawing the rest from reference TRBV28 and TRBJ2-1, the complete variable domain is DVKVTQSSRYLVKRTGEKVFLECVQDMDHENMFWYRQDPGLGLRLIYFSYDVKMKEKGDIPEGYSVSREKKERFSLILESASTNQTSMYLCASSLLTGLLAGINEQFFGPGTRLTVL.

This sequence joins TRBV20-1 and TRBJ2-1, with TRBD1 matching over 8 bases. The CDR3 runs 14 residues. Losses at the gene ends were 6 bases for V and 4 bases for J; bases not matched to a gene: 8. CDR1 and CDR2 (germline): DFQATT, SNEGSKA (reference sequence). The CDR3 here is CSASGGWGYNEQFF. CDR3 nucleotides: TGCAGTGCATCAGGGGGCTGGGGTTACAATGAGCAGTTCTTC.

The rearrangement links TRBV6-1 to TRBJ2-5; D is perhaps TRBD2 (6 bases). CDR1 is MNHNS, CDR2 SASEGT, per germline. The CDR3 runs to 15 residues. The V gene lost 4 bases and the J gene lost 5 bases, with 17 bases spanning the gap. The CDR3, as DNA: TGTGCCAGCAGTGCCCAAGGCATAGGGAGGGAGACCCAGTACTTC. Amino acids: CASSAQGIGRETQYF.

This chain joins TRBV18 and TRBJ2-5, with TRBD2 matching 8 bases. This CDR3 is built from 16 residues. V gave up 2 bases and J gave up 5 bases; unmatched junction bases: 10. Germline CDR1 KGHSH, CDR2 LQKENI. The CDR3 protein is CASSPSRAGVGETQYF. DNA for the CDR3: TGTGCCAGCTCACCATCGCGAGCGGGAGTCGGGGAGACCCAGTACTTC.

V usage is TRBV29-1 and J usage is TRBJ1-2; 9 bases fit TRBD1. Germline CDR1 reads SQVTM; CDR2 reads ANQGSEA. Unmatched junction bases numbered 0, after V lost 4 bases and J lost 6 bases. The CDR3 length is 11 residues. CDR3 in amino acids: CSVGTGDGYTF. The CDR3 nucleotides are TGCAGCGTTGGGACAGGGGATGGCTACACCTTC.

This chain uses TRBV7-9 with TRBJ2-7; TRBD1 might be the D (8 bases). This CDR3 spans 16 amino acids. Germline CDR1 reads SEHNR; CDR2 reads FQNEAQ (reference sequence). The ends were cut back, 0 bases at V and 3 bases at J, with 15 bases in the middle. CDR3 region: CASSLASGGQDYEQYF. CDR3 sequence (DNA): TGTGCCAGCAGCTTAGCGTCGGGGGGACAGGACTACGAGCAGTACTTC.

Many counts were recorded for this clonotype. The genes are TRBV5-1 and TRBJ2-7; 9 positions match TRBD2. The CDR3 runs 14 residues. Looked up from germline, CDR1 is SGHRS and CDR2 is YFSETQ. V lost 0 bases, J lost 6 bases, and 4 bases stayed unmatched. The CDR3 protein is CASSLVAGGREQYF. The CDR3 nucleotides read TGCGCCAGCAGCTTGGTTGCGGGAGGGCGCGAGCAGTACTTC.

In its sample, this clonotype was seen a few times. This chain connects TRBV15 to TRBJ2-3, with 8 bases identical to TRBD1. V trimming: 3 bases; J trimming: 6 bases; junction bases outside the gene matches: 5. Germline CDR1 LNHNV, CDR2 YYDKDF (reference sequence). CDR3 length equals 14 residues. In DNA form, the CDR3 reads TGTGCCACCAGCAGTGCAGGGGGCGGGGATACGCAGTATTTT. Protein: CATSSAGGGDTQYF.

The chain recombines TRBV3-1 with TRBJ2-6, with D possibly being TRBD1 (6 bases). This CDR3 has 16 residues. Germline-derived CDR1 and CDR2 are LGHDT and YNNKEL (reference sequence). V was trimmed by 8 bases and J by 4 bases, leaving 18 bases between them. The CDR3 sequence is CASGPRDTEGANVLTF. The CDR3 bases are TGTGCCAGCGGCCCCCGGGACACCGAAGGGGCCAACGTCCTGACTTTC.

This clonotype showed up just a few times. The CDR3 protein is CASSVGITGANVLTF. Written as DNA, the CDR3 is TGTGCCAGCAGCGTAGGTATAACCGGGGCCAACGTCCTGACTTTC. This chain joins TRBV9 and TRBJ2-6; no reliable D call. From germline, CDR1 is SGDLS and CDR2 YYNGEE. Trimming removed 0 bases from V and 4 bases from J, with 8 bases in between. The CDR3 covers 15 residues.

This chain links TRBV7-2 with TRBJ2-1, with TRBD2 matching 14 bases. V lost 4 bases, J lost 5 bases, and 7 bases stayed unmatched. This CDR3 is 17 amino acids long. The V gene's germline CDR1 is SGHTA and CDR2 FQGNSA. The CDR3 coding sequence is TGTGCCAGCAGCTCCAGGACTAGCGGGAGGATCAACAATGAGCAGTTCTTC. Its translation: CASSSRTSGRINNEQFF. The full variable domain, rest sourced from reference TRBV7-2 and TRBJ2-1, is GAGVSQSPSNKVTEKGKDVELRCDPISGHTALYWYRQSLGQGLEFLIYFQGNSAPDKSGLPSDRFSAERTGGSVSTLTIQRTQQEDSAVYLCASSSRTSGRINNEQFFGPGTRLTVL.

This clonotype has a handful of counts. The chain is built from TRBV5-4 and TRBJ2-3; D uncertain. The CDR3 is 12 amino acids. Germline CDR1 and CDR2: SGHNT and YYREEE (reference sequence). The V end was cut by 4 bases, the J end by 7 bases, with 10 bases between. The CDR3 is CASSPLGNTQYF. The DNA for the CDR3 is TGTGCCAGCAGCCCCTTAGGAAATACGCAGTATTTT.

This clonotype was seen at least ten times. The rearrangement joins TRBV5-5 to TRBJ2-1, with D unclear. Germline V gene data show CDR1 as SGHKS and CDR2 as YYEKEE (reference sequence). The CDR3 is made up of 15 amino acids. With 5 bases removed from V and 0 bases from J, the gap between germline ends came to 12 bases. Here the CDR3 DNA reads TGTGCCAGCAGTTTAATAGATAGCTCCTACAATGAGCAGTTCTTC. Protein sequence: CASSLIDSSYNEQFF.

The CDR3 nucleotides are TGCAGCGCAACACTCCTAGCGGTACCTCTGCAAGAGACCCAGTACTTC. Translated, it gives CSATLLAVPLQETQYF. The V call is TRBV29-1, the J call TRBJ2-5, with TRBD2 identical over 7 bases. The CDR3 length is 16 residues. Trimming cost V 7 bases and J 2 bases; bases outside gene matches: 16. Per germline, CDR1 SQVTM and CDR2 ANQGSEA.

The V and J genes are TRBV7-6 and TRBJ2-7, with 7 nucleotides matching TRBD1. V shed 2 bases and J 3 bases; nucleotides not matched to a gene: 13. This CDR3 spans 17 amino acids. Germline assignment: CDR1 SGHVS and CDR2 FNYEAQ. As DNA, the CDR3 is TGTGCCAGCAGCTTACCTCCTTCGACAGGGAAAATCTACGAGCAGTACTTC. Translated: CASSLPPSTGKIYEQYF.

This clonotype has more than one count but fewer than ten. The genes are TRBV27 and TRBJ2-3, with D unclear. Germline V gives CDR1 MNHEY, CDR2 SMNVEV (reference sequence). This CDR3 spans 14 amino acids. Between the trimmed V and J ends, which lost 4 bases and 2 bases, there was a span of 10 bases. CDR3 sequence: CASSSRKFTDTQYF. CDR3 sequence (DNA): TGTGCCAGCAGTTCCAGAAAATTCACAGATACGCAGTATTTT.

This clonotype was detected only a few times. CDR3 residues: CASSQPGLVGPNNEQFF. The CDR3 DNA sequence: TGCGCCAGCAGTCAACCCGGACTAGTGGGTCCTAACAATGAGCAGTTCTTC. This rearrangement joins TRBV5-1 to TRBJ2-1, with 7 bases matching TRBD2. J was trimmed by 5 bases and V by 5 bases; bases with no gene match: 16. The CDR3 is 17 residues long. Germline values: CDR1 SGHRS, CDR2 YFSETQ.

This clonotype has more than one count but fewer than ten. This chain links TRBV6-6 with TRBJ1-5; D is ambiguous. The CDR3 totals 16 residues. The germline V gene encodes CDR1 MNHNY and CDR2 SVGAGI (reference sequence). V was pared by 6 bases and J by 0 bases, with 15 bases between. CDR3 protein: CASRSLDVYSNQPQHF. The CDR3 coding sequence is TGTGCCAGCAGATCGCTGGACGTCTATAGCAATCAGCCCCAGCATTTT.

J is TRBJ2-1 and V is TRBV20-1; tentative D call: TRBD2 (5 bases). Trimming took off 8 bases at V and 9 bases at J, with 20 bases between the two ends. The CDR3 loop spans 13 amino acids. The germline gives CDR1 DFQATT, CDR2 SNEGSKA (reference sequence). The CDR3 region is CSSPSTGEREQFF. The CDR3 nucleotides are TGCAGTAGCCCCAGTACCGGGGAGCGTGAGCAGTTCTTC.

This clonotype was found a few times. V usage is TRBV20-1 and J usage is TRBJ2-7, with D possibly TRBD1 on 5 matching bases. The V and J ends lost 2 bases and 1 base respectively, with 9 bases between them. CDR1 DFQATT and CDR2 SNEGSKA come from the germline V gene (reference sequence). The CDR3 has 13 residues. The CDR3 DNA is TGCAGTGCTAGATATACAGGTTCCTACGAGCAGTACTTC. It codes for CSARYTGSYEQYF.

This clonotype was observed many times. J is TRBJ2-5 and V is TRBV10-3; D ambiguous. Near its end, the DNA agrees better with TRBJ2-7, so the J call may be wrong. The CDR3 runs 11 residues. Germline CDR1 and CDR2: ENHRY and SYGVKD. The CDR3 region has the DNA TGTGCCATCAAAGGAGAGTTCGAGCAGTACTTC. Translating gives CAIKGEFEQYF.

This clonotype was seen many times. The rearrangement uses TRBV27 and TRBJ2-3; D is unresolved. V was shortened by 2 bases and J by 0 bases, with 12 bases between the two germline ends. Germline V gene lookup returns CDR1 MNHEY and CDR2 SMNVEV (reference sequence). The CDR3 length is 16 residues. The CDR3 sequence is CASSLTAGSSTDTQYF. The CDR3 DNA reads TGTGCCAGCAGTTTAACGGCCGGATCTAGCACAGATACGCAGTATTTT.

This clonotype has just a few counts. The chain links TRBV2 to TRBJ2-5, with D hard to call. The J call could be wrong; TRBJ2-7 is a better fit for the DNA end. Per the germline V gene, CDR1 is SNHLY and CDR2 is FYNNEI. The CDR3 runs to 14 residues. CDR3: CASSSGVQAYEQYF. Written as DNA, the CDR3 is TGTGCCAGCTCCTCTGGGGTTCAGGCTTACGAGCAGTACTTC.

J is TRBJ1-2 and V is TRBV5-6; D is unresolved. This CDR3 is 12 amino acids long. Trimming removed 2 bases from V and 8 bases from J, with 10 bases in between. The V gene's germline CDR1 is SGHDT and CDR2 YYEEEE. The CDR3 is CASSFGTTGYTF. DNA of the CDR3: TGTGCCAGCAGCTTCGGTACGACGGGCTACACCTTC.

The chain employs TRBV20-1 and TRBJ2-7; TRBD2 aligns across 10 bases. The length of the CDR3 is 15 residues. The germline CDR1 and CDR2 sequences are DFQATT and SNEGSKA (reference sequence). With 3 bases clipped from V and 0 bases from J, the junction kept 5 bases outside the gene matches. DNA for the CDR3: TGCAGTGCTAGGTGGACTAGCGGTTTCTCCTACGAGCAGTACTTC. As protein: CSARWTSGFSYEQYF.

The rearrangement joins TRBV7-3 to TRBJ2-3, with D perhaps matching TRBD1 or TRBD2 (5 bases each). This CDR3 has 12 residues. Deletions cut 1 base from V and 7 bases from J, with 6 bases between. CDR1 is SGHTA and CDR2 is FQGTGA in the germline V gene. CDR3 region: CASSLRGNTQYF. CDR3 in DNA: TGTGCCAGCAGCTTAAGGGGGAATACGCAGTATTTT.

The sample holds a few counts of this clonotype. The chain recombines TRBV27 with TRBJ2-7, with TRBD2 as a possible D gene (6 bases). CDR3 length: 15 amino acids. Germline CDR1 is MNHEY and CDR2 is SMNVEV (reference sequence). V was shortened by 2 bases and J by 2 bases, with 13 bases between the two germline ends. CDR3 nucleotides: TGTGCCAGCAGTTTACGGAGCGGGCCGACCTACGAGCAGTACTTC. As protein: CASSLRSGPTYEQYF.